Listed below are T cell receptor beta chains from one sample, sequenced in a study of identical twins. A single record per CDR3 protein comes from TCRdb applying MiXCR to the 5' RACE reads. The sample includes about 890,000 distinct CDR3 sequences, roughly 12% of them seen just once. Separately, the same data were catalogued under a study of yellow fever vaccine responses in identical twins.

Material for sequencing was PBMCs. The receptor source for this set is a woman aged 18-29 years in good health. The CDR3 runs from the conserved cysteine through the conserved F or W. A D gene is named only where the DNA matches it firmly. Some rows mark clone size as missing; the rest say once, few, many or name a class of expanded clone.

d_call	j_call	clone_size	v_call	cdr3_nt	cdr3_aa
NA	TRBJ2-3	NA	TRBV2	TGTGCCAGCAAACCGGGGGCAGATACGCAGTATTTT	CASKPGADTQYF
NA	TRBJ2-5	NA	TRBV7-6	TGTGCCAGCAGCTTAGCGGCCGGGGCGGGTGGAAGGGAGACCCAGTACTTC	CASSLAAGAGGRETQYF
TRBD1	TRBJ2-1	few	TRBV4-1	TGCGCCAGCAGCCACGCCACCGGGGGACAGGGGAACTACAATGAGCAGTTCTTC	CASSHATGGQGNYNEQFF
NA	TRBJ2-1	few	TRBV29-1	TGCAGCGTTGCCGGGACGCCTGGGGAAGGGTTCTTC	CSVAGTPGEGFF
NA	TRBJ2-3	few	TRBV27	TGTGCCAGCAGTTCGGCAGGAACATCCACAGATACGCAGTATTTT	CASSSAGTSTDTQYF
TRBD2	TRBJ2-3	NA	TRBV28	TGTGCCAGCAGTCCACCTTCTAGCGGTAATACAGATACGCAGTATTTT	CASSPPSSGNTDTQYF
NA	TRBJ2-1	few	TRBV29-1	TGCAGCGTTGAAGTCCCAAATGAGCAGTTCTTC	CSVEVPNEQFF
NA	TRBJ2-3	many	TRBV2	TGTGCCAGCAGAAGAGGTAGCACAGATACGCAGTATTTT	CASRRGSTDTQYF
NA	TRBJ2-3	NA	TRBV12-3/TRBV12-4	TGTGCCAGCAGTTTATCAGGGGACGGTCGCACAGATACGCAGTATTTT	CASSLSGDGRTDTQYF
TRBD1	TRBJ1-5	NA	TRBV19	TGTGCCGTTAGGCGAGGGGGCTTCAATCAGCCCCAGCATTTT	CAVRRGGFNQPQHF
NA	TRBJ2-5	NA	TRBV19	TGTGCCAGTAGTATAGTTGGCAGGGGAGTAGGGACCCAGTACTTC	CASSIVGRGVGTQYF
NA	TRBJ1-4	few	TRBV12-3/TRBV12-4	TGTGCCAGCAGACCCGGGCAGGGGAGGCGAAAACTGTTTTTT	CASRPGQGRRKLFF
NA	TRBJ1-6	few	TRBV19	TGTGCCAGTAGTATTAGAGGTATAGATTCACCCCTCCACTTT	CASSIRGIDSPLHF
TRBD2	TRBJ2-7	NA	TRBV12-3/TRBV12-4	TGTGCCAGCAGGCTAGGGACTACCACCTACGAGCAGTACTTC	CASRLGTTTYEQYF
TRBD1	TRBJ1-1	many	TRBV2	TGTGCCAGCAGTAAAGGACAGGGGAGGTCTGAAGCTTTCTTT	CASSKGQGRSEAFF
TRBD2	TRBJ2-1	NA	TRBV20-1	TGCAGTGCTAGTGAACGGGGGGTCTCAAGGGATGAGCAGTTCTTC	CSASERGVSRDEQFF
NA	TRBJ2-7	few	TRBV2	TGTGCCAGCGGCACCGGGACCCCGATCGCTTGGGAGCAGTACTTC	CASGTGTPIAWEQYF
TRBD1	TRBJ1-4	few	TRBV6-1	TGTGCCAGCAGTGAGACAGGGGGCGGAGAAAAACTGTTTTTT	CASSETGGGEKLFF
NA	TRBJ1-1	few	TRBV4-1	TGCGCCAGCAGCCAAGCGGCAGGGCGGACTGAAGCTTTCTTT	CASSQAAGRTEAFF
NA	TRBJ2-3	NA	TRBV9	TGTGCCAGCAGCGTAGGAGTAGCGACAGATACGCAGTATTTT	CASSVGVATDTQYF
TRBD2	TRBJ2-1	NA	TRBV5-1	TGCGCCAGCAGCTCGGGGGGGCAGCACAATGAGCAGTTCTTC	CASSSGGQHNEQFF
TRBD2	TRBJ2-7	few	TRBV27	TGTGCCAGCAGTGGCTTCGGGGGGGAGTACTTC	CASSGFGGEYF
NA	TRBJ2-2	NA	TRBV18	TGTGCCAGCTCACCGAAGGGACAGAACACCGGGGAGCTGTTTTTT	CASSPKGQNTGELFF
TRBD1	TRBJ1-6	many	TRBV11-2	TGTGCCAGCAGCTTACCCTTCCGGGACAGGTCCTATAATTCACCCCTCCACTTT	CASSLPFRDRSYNSPLHF
NA	TRBJ2-1	few	TRBV18	TGTGCCAGCTCACCACAGAGAACGCCATACAATGAGCAGTTCTTC	CASSPQRTPYNEQFF
TRBD2	TRBJ2-3	NA	TRBV7-6	TGTGCCAGCAGCTTAGCCCGACTAGCGGGGGTCTCCACAGATACGCAGTATTTT	CASSLARLAGVSTDTQYF
NA	TRBJ1-2	few	TRBV9	TGTGCCAGCAGCCCACGGACAGACAACTATGGCTACACCTTC	CASSPRTDNYGYTF
NA	TRBJ1-5	NA	TRBV28	TGTGCCACCGGGTCGGAGCCCGGCCGCAGGCAGCCCCAGCATTTT	CATGSEPGRRQPQHF
TRBD2	TRBJ2-7	NA	TRBV7-3	TGTGCCAGCAGCTTAATGGGGACTAGCGGGGACGAGCAGTACTTC	CASSLMGTSGDEQYF
TRBD2	TRBJ2-3	NA	TRBV27	TGTGCCAGCAGCCCAAGTGGGGGACTAAGAGATACGCAGTATTTT	CASSPSGGLRDTQYF
NA	TRBJ2-5	NA	TRBV5-5	TGTGCCAGCAGCACAGATGGGGAAGAGACCCAGTACTTC	CASSTDGEETQYF
NA	TRBJ1-4	NA	TRBV6-5	TGTGCCAGCAGTTACTTGAGGGCCGATTCGAAAAAACTGTTTTTT	CASSYLRADSKKLFF
TRBD2	TRBJ2-3	few	TRBV12-3/TRBV12-4	TGTGCCAGCAGTTCATGGACTAGCGGGATTTCAGATACGCAGTATTTT	CASSSWTSGISDTQYF
TRBD1	TRBJ2-5	few	TRBV11-1	TGTGCCAGCAGCTCTATGTCCCCCACTGTGAGACAGGGAATAGAGACCCAGTACTTC	CASSSMSPTVRQGIETQYF
NA	TRBJ1-1	many	TRBV3-1	TGTGCCAGCAGCCAAGTCCGAGTTGGCACTGAAGCTTTCTTT	CASSQVRVGTEAFF
NA	TRBJ2-7	few	TRBV7-9	TGTGCCAGCAGTTTTTGGACCCCAGGGCTGAACCTCTACGAGCAGTACTTC	CASSFWTPGLNLYEQYF
NA	TRBJ2-4	NA	TRBV20-1	TGCAGTGCTACGGATGACAGTTTAGCCAAAAACATTCAGTACTTC	CSATDDSLAKNIQYF
TRBD2	TRBJ2-7	few	TRBV28	TGTGCCAGCAGTTTAACCAGCGGGAGGGTATACGAGCAGTACTTC	CASSLTSGRVYEQYF
NA	TRBJ1-1	few	TRBV7-9	TGTGCCAGCAGCGCACAGGAAAAGAACACTGAAGCTTTCTTT	CASSAQEKNTEAFF
TRBD2	TRBJ2-2	NA	TRBV2	TGTGCCTGCAGTTTATTTCCTAGCGGGAGAATGGGCGGGGAGCTGTTTTTT	CACSLFPSGRMGGELFF
TRBD2	TRBJ2-4	NA	TRBV7-6	TGTGCCAGCAGCCCCCGCATAGGGGAGGGCCCCAAGGACATTCAGTACTTC	CASSPRIGEGPKDIQYF
NA	TRBJ1-1	many	TRBV5-1	TGCGCCAGCAGCCTGGAGTCCCGGGACAAGAACACTGAAGCTTTCTTT	CASSLESRDKNTEAFF
NA	TRBJ1-1	NA	TRBV7-9	TGTGCCAGCAGCTTAGGTATGGCGTTGGACACTGAAGCTTTCTTT	CASSLGMALDTEAFF
TRBD2	TRBJ2-2	few	TRBV7-2	TGTGCCAGCAGGGCGGGAGTGAACACCGGGGAGCTGTTTTTT	CASRAGVNTGELFF
NA	TRBJ1-1	few	TRBV7-6	TGTGCCAGCACGTTTACGGTGAACACTGAAGCTTTCTTT	CASTFTVNTEAFF
TRBD2	TRBJ2-5	few	TRBV7-6	TGTGCCAGCAGCTTAGAGCCCGGGACTAGCGATAGAGAGACCCAGTACTTC	CASSLEPGTSDRETQYF
NA	TRBJ1-1	NA	TRBV12-3/TRBV12-4	TGTGCCAGCAGTCCAAACTACGAGTGGAACACTGAAGCTTTCTTT	CASSPNYEWNTEAFF
TRBD2	TRBJ2-3	few	TRBV20-1	TGCAGTGCTACCCCTCGACTAGCGGGGGGGCTCACAGATACGCAGTATTTT	CSATPRLAGGLTDTQYF
NA	TRBJ2-1	NA	TRBV12-5	TGTGCTAGTGGTTTGGTCGGATACTCGGTCGGTGAGCAGTTCTTC	CASGLVGYSVGEQFF
TRBD1	TRBJ2-7	NA	TRBV7-7	TGTGCCAGCAGCTCTACGACAGGGTCCTACGAGCAGTACTTC	CASSSTTGSYEQYF